Listed below are T cell receptor beta chains from one sample, sequenced in a study of blood T cell repertoires in COVID-19. Sequenced by immunoSEQ multiplex PCR; TCRdb stores in-frame clones only, minus some. The data hold 95,000 to 120,000 clones, with less than 85% observed a single time. The sequencing sample was made of peripheral blood. These receptor sequences come from a human donor in a cohort sampled during active COVID-19. The CDR3 runs from the conserved cysteine through the conserved F or W. A D gene is named only where the DNA matches it firmly. The listing skips clone size in some rows; elsewhere it reads once, few, many or a size class.

TRBJ1-2 NA NA TRBV6-5 CASSYFGNYGYTF TGTGCCAGCAGTTACTTCGGGAACTATGGCTACACCTTC
TRBJ2-1 NA TRBD1 TRBV29-1 CSADRGANNEQFF TGCAGCGCCGACAGGGGTGCTAACAATGAGCAGTTCTTC
TRBJ1-1 NA NA TRBV2 CASSEAHKNTEAFF TGTGCCAGCAGTGAAGCCCACAAGAACACTGAAGCTTTCTTT
TRBJ1-2 NA TRBD1 TRBV19 CASSPGDRGRRNYGYTF TGTGCCAGTAGTCCAGGGGACAGGGGGCGCCGAAACTATGGCTACACCTTC
TRBJ1-5 NA NA TRBV6-6 CASSYVGGYSNQPQHF TGTGCCAGCAGTTATGTGGGGGGGTATAGCAATCAGCCCCAGCATTTT
TRBJ2-7 NA NA TRBV28 CASSGRDIDYEQYF TGTGCCAGCAGTGGCCGGGACATCGACTACGAGCAGTACTTC
TRBJ1-5 NA NA TRBV20-1 CSASRGGLNSNQPQHF TGCAGTGCTAGTCGGGGGGGACTGAATAGCAATCAGCCCCAGCATTTT
TRBJ2-5 NA TRBD1 TRBV29-1 CSAHDGGQGGETQYF TGCAGCGCACATGATGGTGGACAGGGGGGCGAGACCCAGTACTTC
TRBJ2-4 NA NA TRBV12-3/TRBV12-4 CASSFRRGGQYF TGTGCCAGCAGTTTTCGGAGGGGAGGACAGTACTTC
TRBJ2-7 once TRBD1 TRBV2 CASRFGTGISYEQYF TGTGCCAGCAGGTTCGGGACAGGAATATCCTACGAGCAGTACTTC
TRBJ2-1 NA NA TRBV2 CASSEGGGHRQFF TGTGCCAGCAGTGAAGGAGGGGGTCATAGGCAGTTCTTC